This T cell receptor (beta chain) was recovered during a study of shared clonotypes between healthy human individuals. Study summary: Each donor contributed plates that comprised three CD4 naive, three CD4 memory, two CD8 naive and one CD8 memory.

Concerning this clone itself: Its antigen is undetermined.

Findings and limits, study-wide: How much donors shared clonotypes was expected to be affected by sequencing depth. The naive CD4 repertoires of a few donors were compared, and approximately 4.5% of clonotypes were shared. Few donors restricted represented genetic and exposure-history diversity.

Clones were read by immunoSEQ multiplex PCR, and TCRdb kept only the in-frame ones, dropping some. Of about 1.1 million clones listed, around three quarters were seen once; the top ten hold approximately 0.95%. The germline gives CDR1 SQVTM, CDR2 ANQGSEA. The CDR3 is 14 amino acids. V gave up 3 bases and J gave up 0 bases, with 9 bases separating them. Sample: memory CD4+ T cells from PBMCs. Subset in this sample: CD45RA-negative fraction. The chain employs TRBV29-1 and TRBJ1-3; D remains unclear. This TCR derives from a man aged 18 to 30 in good health. Some clones in this sample may be carry-over from other donors' samples. The CDR3 bases are TGCAGCGTTGACAGCTCCCTCTCTGGAAACACCATATATTTT. Amino acid sequence: CSVDSSLSGNTIYF.